The present T cell receptor beta chain was sequenced within a study of blood T cell repertoires in COVID-19. This CDR3 has 16 amino acids. V dropped 10 bases and J dropped 7; count of bases not matched to a gene: 19. CDR1 and CDR2 from the germline V gene are ENHRY and SYGVKD. The data were produced by immunoSEQ multiplex PCR, yet TCRdb's version contains in-frame clones alone and is incomplete. The profile shows some 100,000 clones, about 88% of them singletons. The chain uses TRBV10-3 and TRBJ2-1, with 7 bases identical to TRBD2. The receptor was isolated from a woman of 80 years or more with active COVID-19. Input material: peripheral blood. The CDR3 is CATSMLTSQEGNEQFF. The CDR3 DNA reads TGTGCCACCTCTATGCTGACTAGCCAAGAGGGGAATGAGCAGTTCTTC.